These T cell receptor beta chains were read from a single sample in a study of cytomegalovirus exposure and HLA in healthy donors. The table came from immunoSEQ multiplex PCR; TCRdb's copy has only in-frame clones and leaves some out. The sample includes approximately 130,000 clones, about 79% of them seen just once. Sequencing input: PBMCs. Receptors were obtained from a man aged 50 to 59 in good health and CMV-seronegative. Both conserved end residues are trimmed from each CDR3. The D gene is left open where the match is weak.

>TRBJ1-2|TRBV18|NA
ASSPAAGLYGYT
>TRBJ1-2|TRBV5-1|NA
ASSPGQGFPGYT
>TRBJ2-2|TRBV2|TRBD2
ASSEERTSGGTNTGELF
>NA|TRBV7-9|NA
ASSYAWRAGLEYEQY
>TRBJ1-3|TRBV7-2|NA
ASSGQQGVSGNTIY
>TRBJ2-7|TRBV10-3|TRBD2
AISRDYTLEQY
>TRBJ2-1|TRBV7-6|TRBD2
ASSLEILTSGGAGEQF
>TRBJ1-4|TRBV15|NA
ATSKQPLTQTTNEKLF
>TRBJ2-5|TRBV2|TRBD1
ASSEEGDRAETQY
>TRBJ2-1|TRBV7-9|TRBD2
ASSRTSGGFGGNEQF
>TRBJ1-2|TRBV7-2|NA
ASSEGQFYGYT
>TRBJ2-6|TRBV4-1|NA
ASRDPGDGANVLT
>TRBJ2-2|TRBV2|NA
ASRGHLNTGELF
>TRBJ2-1|TRBV27|NA
ASSSPGLGGNEQF
>TRBJ2-1|TRBV2|NA
ASSYRDPGDGEQF
>TRBJ1-2|TRBV5-1|NA
ASSPTPSYGYT
>TRBJ1-1|TRBV7-9|NA
ATRGQGNTEAF
>TRBJ2-7|TRBV7-2|NA
ASSFNRGNYEQY
>TRBJ1-5|TRBV2|TRBD1
ASSRQGNSNQPQH
>TRBJ1-1|TRBV5-5|NA
ASSLGGNTEAF
>TRBJ2-7|TRBV18|NA
ASSPDFYEQY
>TRBJ2-1|TRBV4-3|NA
ASSQDLGGEQF
>TRBJ1-4|TRBV30|NA
AWSPTWANEKLF
>TRBJ2-7|TRBV7-2|NA
ASSSSHGLSYEQY
>TRBJ1-6|TRBV2|TRBD1
ASSPTRDRASPLH
>TRBJ1-4|TRBV19|NA
ASSIGRAKPLNEKLF
>TRBJ2-5|TRBV7-3|TRBD2
ASSLVAGLQETQY
>TRBJ1-6|TRBV6-5|TRBD1
ASRSGTGGGPLH
>TRBJ1-1|TRBV5-6|NA
ASSFWPGQYPEAF